Here is one T cell receptor beta chain with its context. The CDR3 length is 17 residues. Looked up from germline, CDR1 is SGHNT and CDR2 is YYREEE (reference sequence). V lost 4 bases to trimming and J lost 5 bases; unmatched junction nucleotides: 10. This sample was included in a study of cytomegalovirus exposure and HLA in healthy donors. The study ran its PCR with 60 Vbeta and 13 Jbeta primers. Profiled with immunoSEQ multiplex PCR; TCRdb holds only in-frame clones, not every one. The sample lists about 180,000 clones; roughly 80% were seen once. The chain uses TRBV5-4 and TRBJ2-2, with 11 bases that match TRBD2. Input material: PBMCs. The TCR sequence derives from a man aged 40-50 years in good health and CMV-seronegative. CDR3 in DNA: TGTGCCAGCAGCCCCAAAAAACTAGCGGGAGTGACCGGGGAGCTGTTTTTT. It specifies CASSPKKLAGVTGELFF.